This T cell receptor (beta chain) was recovered during a study of identifying expanded T cells in peripheral blood. Germline CDR1 SGHRS, CDR2 YFSETQ. Trimming stripped 0 bases from V and 6 bases from J, with 8 bases between. This CDR3 has 13 residues. Whole-study results and caveats: Across healthy donors, higher total template counts meant significantly greater roughly 2-week count variance.

Note on this clone: Its antigen is unknown.

TCRdb's copy holds only in-frame clones and misses some; the assay was immunoSEQ multiplex PCR. The table lists about 97,000 clones, about 91% of them singletons. The chain links TRBV5-1 to TRBJ2-3; unclear D gene. The sequencing sample was made of blood. The clonotype comes from a person between 18 and 75 years old in good health. The CDR3 bases are TGCGCCAGCAGCTTGGCCGGGTCCGATACGCAGTATTTT. The encoded protein is CASSLAGSDTQYF.